Listed here is a single TCR beta chain. The data were taken from a study of T cells in tuberculosis. Data came from immunoSEQ multiplex PCR; TCRdb stores just in-frame clones and leaves some out. The sample lists approximately 100,000 clones; approximately 90% were seen once. Study-wide findings and caveats: T cells binding CD1B-GMM tetramer weakly possibly escaped the sort.

The CDR3 contains 14 residues. CDR1 is SNHLY, CDR2 FYNNEI, per germline. V trimming: 8 bases; J trimming: 1 base; junction bases outside the gene matches: 6. Thawed, overnight-rested PBMC were stained with GMM-loaded CD1B tetramer, viability dye and anti-CD3, then sorted. The lipid loaded on the CD1B tetramers was C32 glucose monomycolate from Rhodococcus equi. The source is an adult woman with latent tuberculosis. Sequencing input: CD1b-GMM tetramer-negative cells sorted from PBMCs. This chain uses TRBV2 with TRBJ2-7, with TRBD2 identical over 9 bases. The CDR3 nucleotides are TGTGCCAGCGGCGGCGGGGGGGCTTCCTACGAGCAGTACTTC. Encoded protein: CASGGGGASYEQYF.